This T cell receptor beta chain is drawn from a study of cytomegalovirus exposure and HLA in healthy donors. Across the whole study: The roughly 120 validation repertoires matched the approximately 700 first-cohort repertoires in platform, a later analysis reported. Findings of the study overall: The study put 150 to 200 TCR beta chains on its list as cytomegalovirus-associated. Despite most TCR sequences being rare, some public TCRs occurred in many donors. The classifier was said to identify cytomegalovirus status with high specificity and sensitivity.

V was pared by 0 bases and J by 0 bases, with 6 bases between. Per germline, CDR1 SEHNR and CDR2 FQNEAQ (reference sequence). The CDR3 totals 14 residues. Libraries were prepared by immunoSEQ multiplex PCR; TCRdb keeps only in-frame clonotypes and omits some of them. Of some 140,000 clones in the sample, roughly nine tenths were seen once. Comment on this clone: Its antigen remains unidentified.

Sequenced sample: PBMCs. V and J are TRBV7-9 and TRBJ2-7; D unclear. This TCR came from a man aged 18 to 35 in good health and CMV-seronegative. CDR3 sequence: CASSLAALSYEQYF. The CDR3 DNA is TGTGCCAGCAGCTTAGCGGCCCTCTCCTACGAGCAGTACTTC.